The 4 T cell receptor beta chains below all came from one sample that was sequenced in a study of control samples from healthy donors and cancer patients. Sequencing was performed with immunoSEQ multiplex PCR; in TCRdb, only in-frame clones are kept and a portion is missing. The sample yields about 44,000 clones, about 90% seen once. Sequencing was done on a sample of PBMCs. These receptors all stem from a woman aged 55-70 years with lung cancer.

This sequence joins TRBV5-4 and TRBJ1-1, with D possibly TRBD1 on 6 matching bases. Per germline, CDR1 SGHNT and CDR2 YYREEE (reference sequence). The CDR3 runs to 13 residues. Trimming stripped 6 bases from V and 1 base from J, with 10 bases between. CDR3 DNA: TGTGCCAGCAAGGGACACACGAACACTGAAGCTTTCTTT. Translating gives CASKGHTNTEAFF.

The chain joins TRBV28 to TRBJ2-1; TRBD1 aligns across 7 bases. There are 14 residues in the CDR3. Germline loops: CDR1 MDHEN, CDR2 SYDVKM. Germline trimming cut 8 bases from V and 3 bases from J; bases unmatched to any gene: 7. The CDR3 is CASGWTGHYNEQFF. DNA for the CDR3: TGTGCCAGCGGCTGGACAGGACACTACAATGAGCAGTTCTTC.

This chain joins TRBV30 and TRBJ2-5; D may be TRBD1 (7 bases). V was shortened by 5 bases and J by 5 bases, with 18 bases between the two germline ends. The CDR3 totals 14 residues. The germline V gene encodes CDR1 GTSNPN and CDR2 SVGIG (reference sequence). The CDR3 sequence: CAWGRGQLGETQYF. As DNA, the CDR3 is TGTGCCTGGGGGCGGGGACAGCTAGGGGAGACCCAGTACTTC. Full variable domain (remainder filled in from reference TRBV30 and TRBJ2-5): SQTIHQWPATLVQPVGSPLSLECTVEGTSNPNLYWYRQAAGRGLQLLFYSVGIGQISSEVPQNLSASRPQDRQFILSSKKLLLSDSGFYLCAWGRGQLGETQYFGPGTRLLVL.

The genes are TRBV6-5 and TRBJ1-3; D ambiguous. The germline V gene encodes CDR1 MNHEY and CDR2 SVGAGI. V lost 0 bases and J 0 bases, leaving 9 bases between the germline ends. CDR3 length: 16 amino acids. The CDR3 spells CASSYSSDDSGNTIYF. The CDR3 nucleotides read TGTGCCAGCAGTTACTCGAGTGATGACTCTGGAAACACCATATATTTT.